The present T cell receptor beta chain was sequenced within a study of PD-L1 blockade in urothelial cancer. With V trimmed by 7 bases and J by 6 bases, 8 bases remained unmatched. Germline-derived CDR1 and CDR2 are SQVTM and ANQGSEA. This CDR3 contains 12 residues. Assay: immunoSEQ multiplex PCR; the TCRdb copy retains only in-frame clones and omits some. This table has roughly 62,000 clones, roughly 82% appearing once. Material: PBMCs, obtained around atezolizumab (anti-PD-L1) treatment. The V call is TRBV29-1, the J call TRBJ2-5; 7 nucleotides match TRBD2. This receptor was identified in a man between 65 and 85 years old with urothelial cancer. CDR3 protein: CSGASGAKTQYF. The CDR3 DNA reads TGCAGCGGAGCTAGCGGCGCAAAGACCCAGTACTTC.